Listed below are T cell receptor beta chains from one sample, sequenced in a study of T-cell reconstitution after alpha-beta-depleted transplantation in children. TCRdb analysed the PCR reads with MiXCR anew, one entry per CDR3 protein. The sample shows 100,000 or so distinct CDR3 sequences, more than 9% of them seen only once. This sample comprised PBMCs from the stem cell graft donor, obtained from the stem cell graft. The receptors shown here come from a human donor who donated a stem cell graft to a child with inherited bone marrow failure. The CDR3 runs from the conserved cysteine through the conserved F or W. The order of the fields is V gene, J gene, clone size, D gene, CDR3 protein, CDR3 DNA. D genes are given only for firm matches. Clone size, where shown, is once, few, many, or a class for clones that have expanded.

v_call: TRBV5-1
j_call: TRBJ2-6
clone_size: many
d_call: .
cdr3_aa: CASSEFSGANVLTF
cdr3_nt: TGCGCCAGCAGCGAGTTCTCTGGGGCCAACGTCCTGACTTTC

v_call: TRBV7-8
j_call: TRBJ1-5
clone_size: many
d_call: .
cdr3_aa: CASSLGYRLPRTGPQHF
cdr3_nt: TGTGCCAGCAGCTTAGGATACAGGCTACCCCGGACTGGGCCCCAGCATTTT

v_call: TRBV20-1
j_call: TRBJ1-5
clone_size: few
d_call: .
cdr3_aa: CSAPGPDSNQPQHF
cdr3_nt: TGCAGTGCACCTGGCCCCGATAGCAATCAGCCCCAGCATTTT

v_call: TRBV20-1
j_call: TRBJ2-3
clone_size: .
d_call: TRBD2
cdr3_aa: CSASPKAGGPSDTQYF
cdr3_nt: TGCAGTGCTAGTCCGAAAGCGGGGGGGCCCTCAGATACGCAGTATTTT

v_call: TRBV5-1
j_call: TRBJ1-1
clone_size: many
d_call: .
cdr3_aa: CASSRGGEGGTEAFF
cdr3_nt: TGCGCCAGCAGCCGCGGGGGTGAGGGTGGCACTGAAGCTTTCTTT

v_call: TRBV12-3/TRBV12-4
j_call: TRBJ2-3
clone_size: .
d_call: .
cdr3_aa: CASSLQADTQYF
cdr3_nt: TGTGCCAGCAGTTTACAGGCAGATACGCAGTATTTT

v_call: TRBV7-6
j_call: TRBJ2-2
clone_size: once
d_call: .
cdr3_aa: CASSLRRQNTGELFF
cdr3_nt: TGTGCCAGCAGCTTAAGGCGGCAGAACACCGGGGAGCTGTTTTTT

v_call: TRBV5-1
j_call: TRBJ1-2
clone_size: many
d_call: TRBD1
cdr3_aa: CASTADRDLSGGYTF
cdr3_nt: TGCGCCAGCACTGCAGACAGGGACCTTTCCGGTGGCTACACCTTC

v_call: TRBV4-3
j_call: TRBJ2-5
clone_size: many
d_call: TRBD2
cdr3_aa: CASSQGVQLAGGPYEYF
cdr3_nt: TGCGCCAGCAGCCAAGGGGTCCAACTAGCGGGGGGCCCCTATGAATACTTC

v_call: TRBV6-1
j_call: TRBJ2-7
clone_size: few
d_call: TRBD2
cdr3_aa: CASSEAIGLAPEPYEQYF
cdr3_nt: TGTGCCAGCAGTGAAGCGATAGGACTAGCGCCGGAGCCTTACGAGCAGTACTTC

v_call: TRBV20-1
j_call: TRBJ1-1
clone_size: many
d_call: TRBD1
cdr3_aa: CSARALGQGVFF
cdr3_nt: TGCAGTGCTAGAGCCTTGGGACAGGGAGTATTCTTT

v_call: TRBV6-1
j_call: TRBJ2-3
clone_size: many
d_call: .
cdr3_aa: CASSLRVPTDTQYF
cdr3_nt: TGTGCCAGCAGCCTACGGGTTCCCACAGATACGCAGTATTTT

v_call: TRBV9
j_call: TRBJ1-2
clone_size: many
d_call: .
cdr3_aa: CASSFSSRGRSYGYTF
cdr3_nt: TGTGCCAGCAGCTTCTCGAGCCGGGGACGGAGCTATGGCTACACCTTC

v_call: TRBV6-5
j_call: TRBJ1-2
clone_size: many
d_call: .
cdr3_aa: CASSYSAGPGYTF
cdr3_nt: TGTGCCAGCAGTTACTCGGCAGGGCCTGGCTACACCTTC

v_call: TRBV5-5
j_call: TRBJ2-3
clone_size: .
d_call: TRBD2
cdr3_aa: CASSPGASGGHTDTQYF
cdr3_nt: TGTGCCAGCAGCCCGGGGGCTAGCGGGGGACACACAGATACGCAGTATTTT

v_call: TRBV20-1
j_call: TRBJ2-1
clone_size: many
d_call: .
cdr3_aa: CSAARTQTYNEQFF
cdr3_nt: TGCAGTGCTGCCAGGACTCAAACCTACAATGAGCAGTTCTTC

v_call: TRBV28
j_call: TRBJ2-5
clone_size: few
d_call: .
cdr3_aa: CASSSNIAGRETQYF
cdr3_nt: TGTGCCAGCAGTTCAAACATCGCAGGGAGAGAGACCCAGTACTTC

v_call: TRBV11-2
j_call: TRBJ2-3
clone_size: many
d_call: .
cdr3_aa: CASSLVSADTQYF
cdr3_nt: TGTGCCAGCAGCTTAGTATCCGCAGATACGCAGTATTTT

v_call: TRBV5-1
j_call: TRBJ2-1
clone_size: few
d_call: .
cdr3_aa: CASSPLRDLLNNEQFF
cdr3_nt: TGCGCCAGCAGCCCCCTAAGGGACCTATTAAACAATGAGCAGTTCTTC

v_call: TRBV25-1
j_call: TRBJ1-1
clone_size: .
d_call: .
cdr3_aa: CASSEGREDTEAFF
cdr3_nt: TGTGCCAGCAGTGAGGGCAGGGAGGACACTGAAGCTTTCTTT

v_call: TRBV5-1
j_call: TRBJ2-5
clone_size: many
d_call: .
cdr3_aa: CASSSSPGGETQYF
cdr3_nt: TGCGCCAGCAGCTCCTCCCCCGGCGGCGAGACCCAGTACTTC

v_call: TRBV6-2/TRBV6-3
j_call: TRBJ2-2
clone_size: few
d_call: TRBD2
cdr3_aa: CASSYRSGRSGELFF
cdr3_nt: TGTGCCAGCAGTTACAGGAGCGGGAGATCGGGGGAGCTGTTTTTT

v_call: TRBV20-1
j_call: TRBJ2-7
clone_size: many
d_call: .
cdr3_aa: CSASGAGSYEQYF
cdr3_nt: TGCAGTGCTAGCGGGGCTGGCTCCTACGAGCAGTACTTC

v_call: TRBV19
j_call: TRBJ2-1
clone_size: few
d_call: TRBD1
cdr3_aa: CASSTGQGRSYNEQFF
cdr3_nt: TGTGCCAGTAGTACCGGACAGGGTCGGTCCTACAATGAGCAGTTCTTC

v_call: TRBV15
j_call: TRBJ2-3
clone_size: many
d_call: .
cdr3_aa: CATSREGGSRDTQYF
cdr3_nt: TGTGCCACCAGCAGAGAAGGGGGGTCTAGGGATACGCAGTATTTT

v_call: TRBV29-1
j_call: TRBJ2-5
clone_size: .
d_call: .
cdr3_aa: CSVDGARETQYF
cdr3_nt: TGCAGCGTTGACGGGGCGCGAGAGACCCAGTACTTC

v_call: TRBV20-1
j_call: TRBJ2-3
clone_size: many
d_call: TRBD1
cdr3_aa: CSVRDSLTDTQYF
cdr3_nt: TGCAGTGTTAGGGACAGCCTTACAGATACGCAGTATTTT

v_call: TRBV4-2
j_call: TRBJ1-1
clone_size: .
d_call: .
cdr3_aa: CASSQDGQGGNTEAFF
cdr3_nt: TGTGCCAGCAGCCAAGACGGGCAGGGTGGGAACACTGAAGCTTTCTTT

v_call: TRBV29-1
j_call: TRBJ2-7
clone_size: many
d_call: .
cdr3_aa: CSVEDGPPYEQYF
cdr3_nt: TGCAGCGTTGAAGATGGGCCTCCCTACGAGCAGTACTTC

v_call: TRBV4-3
j_call: TRBJ2-3
clone_size: many
d_call: .
cdr3_aa: CASSPTKADTQYF
cdr3_nt: TGCGCCAGCAGTCCGACTAAGGCAGATACGCAGTATTTT

v_call: TRBV3-1
j_call: TRBJ2-7
clone_size: medium-sized
d_call: .
cdr3_aa: CASSHPADPYEQYF
cdr3_nt: TGTGCCAGCAGCCACCCCGCGGATCCCTACGAGCAGTACTTC

v_call: TRBV20-1
j_call: TRBJ2-7
clone_size: many
d_call: TRBD2
cdr3_aa: CSARGTSGYYEQYF
cdr3_nt: TGCAGTGCTAGAGGGACTAGCGGGTATTACGAGCAGTACTTC

v_call: TRBV5-1
j_call: TRBJ2-7
clone_size: many
d_call: .
cdr3_aa: CASSLGGIYEQYF
cdr3_nt: TGCGCTAGCAGCTTGGGTGGGATCTACGAGCAGTACTTC

v_call: TRBV7-2
j_call: TRBJ2-3
clone_size: once
d_call: TRBD2
cdr3_aa: CASSYGRVGTDTQYF
cdr3_nt: TGTGCCAGCAGCTACGGGAGGGTGGGCACAGATACGCAGTATTTT

v_call: TRBV7-2
j_call: TRBJ1-6
clone_size: many
d_call: .
cdr3_aa: CASSLGPTPNSPLHF
cdr3_nt: TGTGCCAGCAGCTTAGGACCGACACCAAATTCACCCCTCCACTTT

v_call: TRBV6-5
j_call: TRBJ2-4
clone_size: many
d_call: TRBD1
cdr3_aa: CASTSRDRGRILAKNIQYF
cdr3_nt: TGTGCCAGCACTTCTCGGGACAGGGGGCGAATCCTAGCCAAAAACATTCAGTACTTC

v_call: TRBV7-9
j_call: TRBJ2-1
clone_size: .
d_call: .
cdr3_aa: CASSPLGGAGNEQFF
cdr3_nt: TGTGCCAGCAGTCCCCTCGGCGGGGCGGGAAATGAGCAGTTCTTC

v_call: TRBV3-1
j_call: TRBJ2-7
clone_size: many
d_call: TRBD2
cdr3_aa: CASSPGTSGYEQYF
cdr3_nt: TGTGCCAGCAGTCCCGGGACTAGCGGCTACGAGCAGTACTTC

v_call: TRBV2
j_call: TRBJ1-6
clone_size: .
d_call: .
cdr3_aa: CAGDGGNSPLHF
cdr3_nt: TGTGCCGGCGACGGGGGGAATTCACCCCTCCACTTT

v_call: TRBV25-1
j_call: TRBJ2-3
clone_size: .
d_call: .
cdr3_aa: CASSEGSTHIPDTQYF
cdr3_nt: TGTGCCAGCAGTGAAGGGTCCACACATATCCCAGATACGCAGTATTTT

v_call: TRBV20-1
j_call: TRBJ1-6
clone_size: many
d_call: TRBD1
cdr3_aa: CSASFGTGGGNSPLHF
cdr3_nt: TGCAGTGCTAGTTTCGGGACAGGGGGCGGCAATTCACCCCTCCACTTT

v_call: TRBV20-1
j_call: TRBJ1-5
clone_size: many
d_call: .
cdr3_aa: CSARARPGRLGLNNQPQHF
cdr3_nt: TGCAGTGCTAGAGCAAGGCCCGGGCGGTTGGGGCTCAACAATCAGCCCCAGCATTTT

v_call: TRBV5-1
j_call: TRBJ2-3
clone_size: many
d_call: TRBD1
cdr3_aa: CASSTGGGTDTQYF
cdr3_nt: TGCGCCAGCAGCACAGGGGGAGGCACAGATACGCAGTATTTT

v_call: TRBV7-3
j_call: TRBJ2-7
clone_size: few
d_call: .
cdr3_aa: CASSLSHFSSGRGGIYEQYF
cdr3_nt: TGTGCCAGCAGCTTATCCCACTTTTCATCCGGTAGGGGAGGAATCTACGAGCAGTACTTC

v_call: TRBV27
j_call: TRBJ2-4
clone_size: many
d_call: TRBD2
cdr3_aa: CASRNSGKVAKNIQYF
cdr3_nt: TGTGCCAGCAGGAATAGCGGGAAGGTAGCCAAAAACATTCAGTACTTC

v_call: TRBV7-3
j_call: TRBJ1-1
clone_size: many
d_call: .
cdr3_aa: CASSSQPGTEAFF
cdr3_nt: TGTGCCAGCAGCTCCCAGCCAGGAACTGAAGCTTTCTTT

v_call: TRBV5-1
j_call: TRBJ1-2
clone_size: many
d_call: .
cdr3_aa: CASSLDRPNYGYTF
cdr3_nt: TGCGCCAGCAGCTTGGACCGGCCTAACTATGGCTACACCTTC

v_call: TRBV7-9
j_call: TRBJ1-5
clone_size: many
d_call: .
cdr3_aa: CASSLQANQPQHF
cdr3_nt: TGTGCCAGCAGCCTGCAAGCTAATCAGCCCCAGCATTTT

v_call: TRBV20-1
j_call: TRBJ2-2
clone_size: .
d_call: TRBD2
cdr3_aa: CSARSSGRNTGELFF
cdr3_nt: TGCAGTGCTAGATCGAGCGGGAGAAACACCGGGGAGCTGTTTTTT

v_call: TRBV5-1
j_call: TRBJ1-6
clone_size: many
d_call: .
cdr3_aa: CASSVGGGLTPLHF
cdr3_nt: TGCGCCAGCAGCGTCGGGGGTGGGTTGACACCCCTCCACTTT

v_call: TRBV25-1
j_call: TRBJ2-1
clone_size: many
d_call: TRBD2
cdr3_aa: CASSEWMWGTRRRHEQFF
cdr3_nt: TGTGCCAGCAGTGAGTGGATGTGGGGGACTAGAAGACGACATGAGCAGTTCTTC

v_call: TRBV20-1
j_call: TRBJ2-1
clone_size: many
d_call: TRBD2
cdr3_aa: CSAITSGSIDEQFF
cdr3_nt: TGCAGTGCTATTACTAGCGGGAGCATCGATGAGCAGTTCTTC

v_call: TRBV28
j_call: TRBJ1-4
clone_size: many
d_call: .
cdr3_aa: CASSLSGATNEKLFF
cdr3_nt: TGTGCCAGCAGTTTGAGCGGGGCAACTAATGAAAAACTGTTTTTT